Presented here are 3 T cell receptor beta chains from one specimen sequenced in a study of Ad26.COV2.S vaccination and SARS-CoV-2 variants. This table comes from immunoSEQ multiplex PCR, and its TCRdb copy is limited to in-frame clones, with some not included. The table records about 410,000 clones, about 91% of them present only once. The treatment denotes: around 19 received Ad26.COV2.S at low or high dose, single or two shots; about 5 received placebo; per-sample allocation not given. Following the first vaccine or placebo injection, samples were taken on day 63. This material consisted of peripheral blood, taken in a trial of Ad26.COV2.S vaccine versus placebo. These receptors all stem from a person aged 18 to 65 who received the Ad26.COV2.S COVID-19 vaccine or a placebo.

This chain uses TRBV27 with TRBJ1-1; D gene ambiguous. Trimming took off 2 bases at V and 6 bases at J, with 10 bases between the two ends. Per germline, CDR1 MNHEY and CDR2 SMNVEV (reference sequence). The CDR3 runs to 13 residues. CDR3 DNA: TGTGCCAGCAGTTTAGGTAGAGGCGCTGAAGCTTTCTTT. Translation gives CASSLGRGAEAFF.

This clone was seen a handful of times. This chain links TRBV30 with TRBJ1-3, with unresolved D. The CDR3 is made up of 12 amino acids. CDR1 is GTSNPN and CDR2 is SVGIG in the germline V gene (reference sequence). The V end lost 4 bases, the J end lost 3 bases, and 7 bases lay between the germline ends. The CDR3 loop reads CAWTAFGNTIYF. DNA for the CDR3: TGTGCCTGGACAGCGTTTGGAAACACCATATATTTT.

This clone was seen a handful of times. The chain has TRBV5-1 and TRBJ2-7; 12 bases line up with TRBD2. J gave up 0 bases and V 5 bases, and 3 bases lay outside the gene matches. This CDR3 has 15 amino acids. Germline V CDR1 and CDR2: SGHRS, YFSETQ. CDR3 in DNA: TGCGCCAGCAGACTAGCGGGAGGTAGCTCCTACGAGCAGTACTTC. Translating it yields CASRLAGGSSYEQYF.